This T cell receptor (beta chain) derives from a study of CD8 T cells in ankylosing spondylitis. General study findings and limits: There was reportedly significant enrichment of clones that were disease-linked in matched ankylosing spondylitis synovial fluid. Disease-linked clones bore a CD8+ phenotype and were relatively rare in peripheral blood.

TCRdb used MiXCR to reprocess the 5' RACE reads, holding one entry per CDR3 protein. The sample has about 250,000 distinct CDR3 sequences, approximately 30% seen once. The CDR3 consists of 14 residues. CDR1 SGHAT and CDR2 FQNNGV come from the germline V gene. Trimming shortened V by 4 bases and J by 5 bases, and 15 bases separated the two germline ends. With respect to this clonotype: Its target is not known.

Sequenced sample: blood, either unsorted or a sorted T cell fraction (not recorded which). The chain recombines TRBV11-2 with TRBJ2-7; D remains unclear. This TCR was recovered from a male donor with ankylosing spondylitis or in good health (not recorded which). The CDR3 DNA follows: TGTGCCAGCAGCTGGGGTGATAGTCCACACGAGCAGTACTTC. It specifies CASSWGDSPHEQYF.